This entry features one TCR beta chain sequence. The data are from a study of blood T cell repertoires in COVID-19. Background on the study: In each case, the material was cDNA or gDNA derived from T cells, B-cell-depleted T cells, or PBMCs.

V lost 1 base and J 3 bases, leaving 9 bases between the germline ends. The germline V gene encodes CDR1 LNHDA and CDR2 SQIVND (reference sequence). CDR3 size: 14 residues. Authors' data handling: Amplified reference gene primers provided the basis for estimating nucleated cell counts. Repertoires were generated with immunoSEQ multiplex PCR, while TCRdb's copy carries only in-frame clones and drops some. Clonal size and the V and J genes are those of that table, whereas D and trimming came from the DNA. This sample has about 250,000 clones, with about 88% found just once. V usage is TRBV19 and J usage is TRBJ1-2, with D possibly TRBD1 on 5 matching bases. The sequence was obtained from a woman aged 40 to 50 who had recovered from COVID-19. Sequenced material: peripheral blood. CDR3 loop: CASSIVSGDYGYTF. CDR3 coding DNA: TGTGCCAGTAGTATAGTATCGGGGGACTATGGCTACACCTTC.